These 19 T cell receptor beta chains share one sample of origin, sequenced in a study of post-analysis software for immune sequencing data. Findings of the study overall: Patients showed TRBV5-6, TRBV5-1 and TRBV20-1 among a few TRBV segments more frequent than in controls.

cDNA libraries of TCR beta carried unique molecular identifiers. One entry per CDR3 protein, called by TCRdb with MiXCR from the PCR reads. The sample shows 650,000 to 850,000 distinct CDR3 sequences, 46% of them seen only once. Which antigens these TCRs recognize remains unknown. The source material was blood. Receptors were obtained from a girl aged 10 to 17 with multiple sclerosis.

The CDR3 sequence is CASSLKTSGSYEQYF. The CDR3 bases are TGTGCCAGCAGCTTAAAGACTAGCGGATCCTACGAGCAGTACTTC. This chain joins TRBV7-6 and TRBJ2-1; 9 bases fit TRBD2. The J call may be mistaken, given a closer DNA end match to TRBJ2-7. This CDR3 has 15 amino acids. CDR1 is SGHVS and CDR2 is FNYEAQ in the germline V gene.

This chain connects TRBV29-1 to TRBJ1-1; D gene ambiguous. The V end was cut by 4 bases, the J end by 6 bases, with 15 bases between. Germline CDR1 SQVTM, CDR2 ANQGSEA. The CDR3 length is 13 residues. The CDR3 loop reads CSVASSGWAEAFF. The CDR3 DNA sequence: TGCAGCGTTGCCTCGTCGGGGTGGGCTGAAGCTTTCTTT.

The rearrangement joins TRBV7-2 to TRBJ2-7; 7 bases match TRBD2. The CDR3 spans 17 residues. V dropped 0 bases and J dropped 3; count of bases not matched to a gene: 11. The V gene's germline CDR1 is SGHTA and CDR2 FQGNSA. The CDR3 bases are TGTGCCAGCAGCTTAGCGGGGGTGGGAGCGGGAAACTACGAGCAGTACTTC. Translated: CASSLAGVGAGNYEQYF.

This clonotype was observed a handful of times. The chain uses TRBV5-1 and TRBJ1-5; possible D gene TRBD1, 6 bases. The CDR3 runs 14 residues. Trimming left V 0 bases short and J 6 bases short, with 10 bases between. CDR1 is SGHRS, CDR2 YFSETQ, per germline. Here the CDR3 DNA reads TGCGCCAGCAGCTTGGGGGGGGCGACTCAGCCCCAGCATTTT. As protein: CASSLGGATQPQHF.

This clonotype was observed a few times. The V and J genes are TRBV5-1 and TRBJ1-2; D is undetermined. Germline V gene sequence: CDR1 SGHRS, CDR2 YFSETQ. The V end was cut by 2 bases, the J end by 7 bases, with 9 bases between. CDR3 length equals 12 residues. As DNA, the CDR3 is TGCGCCAGCAGCTTAGACGTTGCTGGCTACACCTTC. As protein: CASSLDVAGYTF. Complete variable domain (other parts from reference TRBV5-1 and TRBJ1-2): KAGVTQTPRYLIKTRGQQVTLSCSPISGHRSVSWYQQTPGQGLQFLFEYFSETQRNKGNFPGRFSGRQFSNSRSEMNVSTLELGDSALYLCASSLDVAGYTFGSGTRLTVV.

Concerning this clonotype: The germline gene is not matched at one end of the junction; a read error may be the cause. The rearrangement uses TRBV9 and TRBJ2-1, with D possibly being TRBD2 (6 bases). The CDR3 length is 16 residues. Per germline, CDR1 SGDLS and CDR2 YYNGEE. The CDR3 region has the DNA TGTGCCAGCAGCGCCTATGACCGGGACTCCAACAATGAGCAGTTCTTC. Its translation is CASSAYDRDSNNEQFF.

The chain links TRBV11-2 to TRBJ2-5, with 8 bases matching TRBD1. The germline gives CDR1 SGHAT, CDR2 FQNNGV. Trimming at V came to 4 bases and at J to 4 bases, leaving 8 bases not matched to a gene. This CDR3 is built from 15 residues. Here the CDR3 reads CASSSRDRWGETQYF. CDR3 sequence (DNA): TGTGCCAGCAGCTCCCGGGACAGGTGGGGAGAGACCCAGTACTTC.

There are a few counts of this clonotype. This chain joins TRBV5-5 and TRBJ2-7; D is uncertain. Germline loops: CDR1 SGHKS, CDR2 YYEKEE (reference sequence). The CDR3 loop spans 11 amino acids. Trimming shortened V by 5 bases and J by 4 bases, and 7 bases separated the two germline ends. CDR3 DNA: TGTGCCAGCAGTATTGGGTACGAGCAGTACTTC. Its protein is CASSIGYEQYF.

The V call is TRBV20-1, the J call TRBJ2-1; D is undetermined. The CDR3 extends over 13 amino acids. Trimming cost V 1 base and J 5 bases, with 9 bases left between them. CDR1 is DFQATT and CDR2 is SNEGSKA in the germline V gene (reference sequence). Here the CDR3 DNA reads TGCAGTGCTAGAGTTAACTACGACAATGAGCAGTTCTTC. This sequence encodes CSARVNYDNEQFF.

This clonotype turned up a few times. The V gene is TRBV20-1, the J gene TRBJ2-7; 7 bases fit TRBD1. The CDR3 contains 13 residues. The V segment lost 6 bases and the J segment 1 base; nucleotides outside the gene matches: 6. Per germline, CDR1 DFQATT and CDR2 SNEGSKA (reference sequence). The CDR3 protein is CSAMDRQSYEQYF. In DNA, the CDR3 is TGCAGTGCAATGGACAGGCAATCCTACGAGCAGTACTTC.

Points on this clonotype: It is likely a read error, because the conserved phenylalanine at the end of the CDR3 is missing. The CDR3 loop reads CASSLGSFGTYEQYN. The CDR3 region has the DNA TGCGCCAGCAGCTTGGGGTCCTTTGGGACCTACGAGCAGTACAAC. The rearrangement joins TRBV5-1 to TRBJ2-7; D not resolved. Trimming took off 0 bases at V and 2 bases at J, with 12 bases between the two ends. The CDR3 runs to 15 residues. CDR1 is SGHRS, CDR2 YFSETQ, per germline.

The CDR3 spells CASSARRGSNYGYTF. The DNA for the CDR3 is TGTGCCAGCAGTGCCCGACGAGGTTCTAACTATGGCTACACCTTC. V and J are TRBV6-1 and TRBJ1-2; D gene unclear. Germline V gene sequence: CDR1 MNHNS, CDR2 SASEGT. The CDR3 is made up of 15 amino acids. V lost 4 bases and J 0 bases, leaving 12 bases between the germline ends.

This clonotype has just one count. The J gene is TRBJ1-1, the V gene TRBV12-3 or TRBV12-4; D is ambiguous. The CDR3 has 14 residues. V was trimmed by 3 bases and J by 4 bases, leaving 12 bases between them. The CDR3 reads CASSLEVSGTEAFF. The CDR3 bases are TGTGCCAGCAGTTTGGAGGTCTCCGGCACTGAAGCTTTCTTT.

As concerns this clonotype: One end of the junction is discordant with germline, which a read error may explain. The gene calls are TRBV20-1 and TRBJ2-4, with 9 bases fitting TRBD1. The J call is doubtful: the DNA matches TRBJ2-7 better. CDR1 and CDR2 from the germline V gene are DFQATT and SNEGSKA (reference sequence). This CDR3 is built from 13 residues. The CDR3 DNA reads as TGCAGTGCCAGAGGACAGGGGATGTACGAGCAGTACTTC. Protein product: CSARGQGMYEQYF.

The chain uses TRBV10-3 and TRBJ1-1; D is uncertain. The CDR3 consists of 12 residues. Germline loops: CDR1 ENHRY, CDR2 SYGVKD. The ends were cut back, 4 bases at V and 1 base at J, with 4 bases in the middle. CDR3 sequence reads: CAISGGNTEAFF. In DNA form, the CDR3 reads TGTGCCATCAGTGGCGGGAACACTGAAGCTTTCTTT.

The CDR3: CASSSLWGGPSYEQYF. As DNA, the CDR3 is TGTGCCAGCAGTTCCCTATGGGGGGGCCCCTCCTACGAGCAGTACTTC. V gene TRBV6-6 combines with J gene TRBJ2-7; weak D call: TRBD2 (7 bases). This CDR3 has 16 amino acids. V lost 4 bases and J 0 bases, leaving 16 bases between the germline ends. CDR1 and CDR2 (germline): MNHNY, SVGAGI (reference sequence).

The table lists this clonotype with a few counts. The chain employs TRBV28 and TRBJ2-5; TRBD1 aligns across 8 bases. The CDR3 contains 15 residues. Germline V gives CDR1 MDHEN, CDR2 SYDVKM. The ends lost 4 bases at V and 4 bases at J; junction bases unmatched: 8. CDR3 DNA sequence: TGTGCCAGCAGTTCGGGACAGGCCCATCGAGAGACCCAGTACTTC. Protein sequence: CASSSGQAHRETQYF.

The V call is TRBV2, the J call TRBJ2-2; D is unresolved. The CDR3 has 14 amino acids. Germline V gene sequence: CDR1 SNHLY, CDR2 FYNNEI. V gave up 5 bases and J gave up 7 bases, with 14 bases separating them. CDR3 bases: TGTGCCAGCAGTAAGGACGCCGTCGGCGGGGAGCTGTTTTTT. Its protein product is CASSKDAVGGELFF.

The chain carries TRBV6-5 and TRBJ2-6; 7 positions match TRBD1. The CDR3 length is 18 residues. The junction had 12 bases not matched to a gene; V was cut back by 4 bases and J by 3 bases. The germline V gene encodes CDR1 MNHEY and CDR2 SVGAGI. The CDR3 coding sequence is TGTGCCAGCAGTTCTCCCGTCAGGGGGATAGATGGGGCCAACGTCCTGACTTTC. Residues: CASSSPVRGIDGANVLTF.